One TCR beta chain is described in this entry. As yet, its antigen is unknown. Treatment defined: approximately 10-day PBMC culture with coronavirus spike peptide pools or control peptides (ViraFEST assay). Germline V gene lookup returns CDR1 ENHRY and CDR2 SYGVKD. The J segment lost 5 bases and the V segment lost 6 bases, leaving 6 bases of the junction unmatched. The CDR3 runs to 13 residues. CD4+ T cells that had been cultured provided DNA sequenced with the Oncomine TCR Beta short-read assay. MiXCR, run by TCRdb on the PCR reads, gives a single entry per CDR3 protein. The table records 15,000 to 20,000 distinct CDR3 sequences, 50% to 75% of them present only once. This entry comes from a study of vaccination and CD4 T cells after COVID-19. The wider study: Overlapping spike peptides served as the stimulus for the cells. These peptides came from SARS-CoV-2 and from the common cold coronaviruses HCoV-NL63, HCoV-OC43 and HCoV-229E.

The source is a human donor who had recovered from COVID-19. The rearrangement joins TRBV10-3 to TRBJ2-5, with 7 bases identical to TRBD1. Sequencing used CD4+ T cells from blood, cultured in vitro. The CDR3 region has the DNA TGTGCCATCAGCCAGGGGGTAGGGGAGACCCAGTACTTC. Translation gives CAISQGVGETQYF.